Given below is one TCR beta chain in context. The clone's antigen remains unknown. It has no much larger one-base neighbor in the sample; base qualities were not kept. There are 15 amino acids in the CDR3, from cysteine to phenylalanine inclusive. Only the CDR3 region is kept as DNA, spanning 45 bases read in frame from base 1. As encoded in the germline V gene, CDR1 is LGHNA while CDR2 is YNFKEQ. Trimming accounts for 5 bases at V and 0 bases at J, while the number of junction bases matched to no gene is 3. This sample is drawn from a study of T cell changes during pregnancy in multiple sclerosis (dated by TCRdb to 2018 to 2020). Context from the whole study: The study looked at changes in the T cell repertoire across pregnancy in women with multiple sclerosis.

To prepare the library, the immunoSEQ multiplex PCR assay was applied. The source is immuneACCESS, and TCRdb retained only in-frame sequences with V and J called. Part of the clones is not carried over; for the studies checked, unresolved V genes explain less than half of this, and the remainder is unexplained. The sample contains over 30,000 clones, roughly 90% of them found a single time. Together, the top ten hold 3.5% of the sample. Recombination connected TRBV4-2 to TRBJ1-4; 7 of the junction bases match TRBD1. The receptor comes from a female donor with multiple sclerosis, enrolled in a pregnancy study. The sample in question was CD8+ T cells from peripheral blood mononuclear cells, obtained in the third trimester of pregnancy. The CDR3 here reads CASSGTVATNEKLFF. The nucleotide sequence is given as TGTGCCAGCAGCGGGACAGTTGCAACTAATGAAAAACTGTTTTTT.